What follows are 8 T cell receptor beta chains derived from one specimen sequenced in a study of radiotherapy plus CTLA-4 blockade in lung cancer. TCRdb keeps only in-frame clones here, not all; method: immunoSEQ multiplex PCR. Of some 30,000 clones in the sample, 79% are singletons; the top ten hold 16%. The sample consisted of peripheral blood, taken from a patient treated with radiotherapy plus ipilimumab. The source of these receptors is a human donor with non-small cell lung cancer that progressed on radiotherapy plus ipilimumab.

This clone was picked up one time. The chain joins TRBV6-1 to TRBJ1-5; 10 bases line up with TRBD1. The CDR3 is made up of 15 amino acids. Per the germline V gene, CDR1 is MNHNS and CDR2 is SASEGT. V lost 3 bases to trimming and J lost 4 bases; unmatched junction nucleotides: 3. The chain's CDR3 is CASSDPGQGNQPQHF. Written as DNA, the CDR3 is TGTGCCAGCAGTGATCCGGGACAGGGGAATCAGCCCCAGCATTTT.

The chain has TRBV6-5 and TRBJ1-5; 7 bases align to TRBD1. From germline, CDR1 is MNHEY and CDR2 SVGAGI. This CDR3 has 14 amino acids. CDR3 region: CASRGSLSNQPQHF. The CDR3 nucleotides read TGTGCATCCAGGGGGTCCCTTAGCAATCAGCCCCAGCATTTT.

V usage is TRBV7-6 and J usage is TRBJ2-7, with D tentatively TRBD2 (7 bases). The CDR3 consists of 15 residues. Trimming pared 5 bases from V and 3 bases from J, leaving 17 bases between. Germline assignment: CDR1 SGHVS and CDR2 FNYEAQ. CDR3 bases: TGTGCCAGCAGCACCCGGGGGGCAGGGGTCTACGAGCAGTACTTC. Translated: CASSTRGAGVYEQYF.

V is TRBV10-2 and J is TRBJ2-2; D might be TRBD2 (6 bases). Per germline, CDR1 WSHSY and CDR2 SAAADI. The CDR3 sequence is 14 residues long. V lost 8 bases and J 0 bases, leaving 10 bases between the germline ends. The CDR3 protein is CASLGLTNTGELFF. The CDR3 DNA reads as TGCGCCAGCTTGGGACTGACGAACACCGGGGAGCTGTTTTTT.

This clone showed up just once. This sequence joins TRBV6-1 and TRBJ1-5; no reliable D call. The germline V gene encodes CDR1 MNHNS and CDR2 SASEGT. The CDR3 sequence is 15 residues long. V was cut by 4 bases and J by 0 bases, with 10 bases left in between. The CDR3 spells CASSGGSHSNQPQHF. The CDR3 DNA reads TGTGCCAGCAGTGGAGGGTCTCATAGCAATCAGCCCCAGCATTTT.

The rearrangement uses TRBV11-3 and TRBJ1-1; weak D call: TRBD1 (5 bases). CDR3 size: 16 residues. Germline V gene sequence: CDR1 SGHNT, CDR2 YENEEA. Trimming stripped 1 base from V and 1 base from J, with 13 bases between. CDR3 protein: CASSLVPGRWNTEAFF. The CDR3 region has the DNA TGTGCCAGCAGCTTAGTTCCGGGACGTTGGAACACTGAAGCTTTCTTT.

This chain connects TRBV9 to TRBJ2-1; no firm D call. The CDR3 contains 13 residues. Germline values: CDR1 SGDLS, CDR2 YYNGEE. V dropped 4 bases and J dropped 2 bases, with 7 bases sitting between them. The CDR3 region has the DNA TGTGCCAGCAGCCTCCCTCCCTACAATGAGCAGTTCTTC. As protein: CASSLPPYNEQFF.

The V gene is TRBV2, the J gene TRBJ2-5; D may correspond to TRBD1 or TRBD2 (5 bases each). Germline V gene lookup returns CDR1 SNHLY and CDR2 FYNNEI. V shed 10 bases and J shed 2 bases, with 8 bases lying between them. This CDR3 has 11 amino acids. The CDR3 sequence: CATGRQETQYF. The CDR3 DNA is TGTGCCACGGGACGGCAAGAGACCCAGTACTTC.